What follows are 5 T cell receptor beta chains derived from one specimen sequenced in a study of cytomegalovirus exposure and HLA in healthy donors. Researchers ran the PCR with 60 Vbeta and 13 Jbeta primers. Assay: immunoSEQ multiplex PCR; the TCRdb copy retains only in-frame clones and omits some. Found here are some 150,000 clones, around 80% of them singletons; the top ten hold 2% to 3%. Sequencing used PBMCs. Every receptor here comes from a boy aged 2-9 years in good health and CMV-seronegative.

About this clone: Other DNA sequences in the sample encode the same CDR3. This chain uses TRBV4-2 with TRBJ2-5; 10 nucleotides line up with TRBD1. CDR1 is LGHNA, CDR2 YNFKEQ, per germline. J lost 2 bases, V lost 3 bases, and 9 bases had no gene match. This CDR3 has 17 amino acids. This chain's CDR3 is CASSHLLGQGEQETQYF. CDR3 coding DNA: TGTGCCAGCAGCCACCTACTCGGACAGGGGGAACAAGAGACCCAGTACTTC.

The chain carries TRBV15 and TRBJ1-6, with TRBD1 matching over 10 bases. The CDR3 covers 16 residues. Trimming at V came to 2 bases and at J to 9 bases, leaving 7 bases not matched to a gene. The germline V gene has CDR1 LNHNV and CDR2 YYDKDF (reference sequence). The DNA for the CDR3 is TGTGCCACCAGCAGACGTACCGGGACAGGGGCTTCACCCCTCCACTTT. Translation gives CATSRRTGTGASPLHF.

A few counts support this clone. This sequence joins TRBV28 and TRBJ2-1, with 9 bases fitting TRBD2. Unmatched junction bases numbered 10, after V lost 3 bases and J lost 4 bases. This CDR3 region has 17 residues. The germline gives CDR1 MDHEN, CDR2 SYDVKM. The CDR3 coding sequence is TGTGCCAGCAGTTTGCCGTCTACTAGCGGGCCTTACAATGAGCAGTTCTTC. It yields the protein CASSLPSTSGPYNEQFF.

The rearrangement links TRBV9 to TRBJ1-1, with D perhaps matching TRBD1 (5 bases). Deletions cut 4 bases from V and 7 bases from J, with 23 bases between. The length of the CDR3 is 16 residues. Germline V gene lookup returns CDR1 SGDLS and CDR2 YYNGEE. Here the CDR3 DNA reads TGTGCCAGCAGCTTAGAATACAGGAAAAAGGATGGTGAAGCTTTCTTT. Encoded protein: CASSLEYRKKDGEAFF.

The chain recombines TRBV11-2 with TRBJ2-7, with D perhaps TRBD1 (6 bases). Germline V gene data show CDR1 as SGHAT and CDR2 as FQNNGV. The CDR3 loop spans 13 amino acids. The V gene lost 5 bases and the J gene lost 2 bases, with 10 bases spanning the gap. CDR3 residues: CASSPGHPYEQYF. In DNA, the CDR3 is TGTGCCAGCAGCCCGGGACACCCCTACGAGCAGTACTTC.